This paragraph reports one TCR beta chain. Its antigen remains undetermined. No base-level quality is on record; no much larger clone is a single base apart. The library was generated by PCR. The reads were generated on an Illumina HiSeq 2500. Molecular barcoding was employed in the preparation of TCR libraries, with unique molecular identifiers being used to normalize TCRbeta repertoire quantification. The raw public reads went through TCRdb reprocessing: fastp at Q25, MiXCR clone calling, in-frame beta chains kept. CDR3 protein duplicates are merged, each entry listing the most common genes and DNA. The table for this sample lists a few hundred thousand distinct CDR3 sequences; around 13% of them were counted only once. The top ten hold 2.2% of the sample. The sample originates from a study of T-cell reconstitution after alpha-beta-depleted transplantation in children (dated by TCRdb to 2016 to 2017). Some background on the complete study: The study quantitatively tracked T-cell immune reconstitution after TCRalphabeta/CD19-depleted allogeneic hematopoietic cell transplantation in children using TCR repertoire profiling.

Summary of the overall study and its limitations: Hyperexpanded clone frequencies declined over subsequent months; after one year, T-cell counts and TCRbeta diversity were mostly attributed to newly produced T cells. In some patients, high TCRbeta diversity at day 60 was attributed to recipient T cells and intrathymic progenitors that had survived conditioning. Apparently early alphabetaT-cell count recovery about two months after transplant reportedly relied on only several hundred rapidly expanded clones derived from non-depleted graft cells.

The treatment or condition label of this sample denotes: allogeneic hematopoietic cell transplantation with graft depleted of TCRalphabeta T cells and CD19 B cells. The transplant recipients were children given TCRalphabeta/CD19-depleted allogeneic hematopoietic cell grafts. Sequencing used PBMCs, mostly from graft donor cells, obtained 360 days after TCRalphabeta/CD19-depleted stem cell transplant. The sequence came from a male patient younger than 18 who had a stem cell transplant for acute myeloid leukemia, so the T cells may come from the graft donor.

The DNA sequence is given as TGTGCCAGCAGCTTACAGGGGCCGAAAATCTACGAGCAGTACTTC. Translated, this is CASSLQGPKIYEQYF. The V and J genes are TRBV7-8 and TRBJ2-7; a weak D assignment points to TRBD1 (6 bases agree). The trim is 2 bases for V and 3 bases for J, with a gap of 14 bases between the germline ends. Via the germline V gene, CDR1 is SGHVS and CDR2 FQNEAQ. Its CDR3 holds 15 amino acids, cysteine through phenylalanine. Only CDR3 DNA remains: 45 bases, in frame from the first base.